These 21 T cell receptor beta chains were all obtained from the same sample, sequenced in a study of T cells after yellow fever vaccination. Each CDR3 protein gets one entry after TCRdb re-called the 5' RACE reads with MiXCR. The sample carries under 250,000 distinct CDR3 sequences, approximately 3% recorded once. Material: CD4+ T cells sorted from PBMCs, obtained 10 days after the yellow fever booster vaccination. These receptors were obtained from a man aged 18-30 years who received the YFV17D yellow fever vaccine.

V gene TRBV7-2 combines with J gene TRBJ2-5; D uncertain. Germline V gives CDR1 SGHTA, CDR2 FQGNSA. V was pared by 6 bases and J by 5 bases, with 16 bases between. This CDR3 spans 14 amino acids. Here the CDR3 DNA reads TGTGCCAGCAGGTCCACTGCAGCCAGCGAGACCCAGTACTTC. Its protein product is CASRSTAASETQYF. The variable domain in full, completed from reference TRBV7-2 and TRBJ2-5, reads GAGVSQSPSNKVTEKGKDVELRCDPISGHTALYWYRQSLGQGLEFLIYFQGNSAPDKSGLPSDRFSAERTGGSVSTLTIQRTQQEDSAVYLCASRSTAASETQYFGPGTRLLVL.

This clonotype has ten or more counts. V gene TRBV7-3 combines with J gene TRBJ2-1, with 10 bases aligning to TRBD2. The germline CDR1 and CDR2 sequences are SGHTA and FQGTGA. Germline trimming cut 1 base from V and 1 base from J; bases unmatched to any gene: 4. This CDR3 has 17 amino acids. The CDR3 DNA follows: TGTGCCAGCAGCTTAAGTAGCGGGGGGATATCCTACAATGAGCAGTTCTTC. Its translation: CASSLSSGGISYNEQFF.

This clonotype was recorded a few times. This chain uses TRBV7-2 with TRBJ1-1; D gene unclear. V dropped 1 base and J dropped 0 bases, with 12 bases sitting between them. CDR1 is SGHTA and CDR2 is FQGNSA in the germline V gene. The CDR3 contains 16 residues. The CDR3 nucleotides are TGTGCCAGCAGCTTAGGAGGACTCCTCTTGAACACTGAAGCTTTCTTT. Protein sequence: CASSLGGLLLNTEAFF.

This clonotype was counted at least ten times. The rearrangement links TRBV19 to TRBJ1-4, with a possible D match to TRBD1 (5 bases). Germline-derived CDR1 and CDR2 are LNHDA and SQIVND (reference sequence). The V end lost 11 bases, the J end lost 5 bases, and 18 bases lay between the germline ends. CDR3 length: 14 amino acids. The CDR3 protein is CAATGHQGNEKLFF. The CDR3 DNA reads TGTGCCGCCACAGGTCACCAAGGCAATGAAAAACTGTTTTTT.

CDR3 protein: CAISELEPFGYTF. CDR3 sequence (DNA): TGTGCCATCAGTGAGCTAGAACCCTTTGGCTACACCTTC. The rearrangement uses TRBV10-3 and TRBJ1-2; unclear D gene. The CDR3 contains 13 residues. V lost 2 bases and J 7 bases, leaving 11 bases between the germline ends. CDR1 is ENHRY and CDR2 is SYGVKD in the germline V gene.

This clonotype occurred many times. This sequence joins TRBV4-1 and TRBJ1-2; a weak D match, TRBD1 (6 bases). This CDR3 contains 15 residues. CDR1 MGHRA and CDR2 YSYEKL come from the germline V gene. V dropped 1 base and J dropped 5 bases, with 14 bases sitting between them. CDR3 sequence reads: CASSQGVDRYYGYTF. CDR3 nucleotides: TGCGCCAGCAGCCAAGGAGTGGACAGATATTATGGCTACACCTTC.

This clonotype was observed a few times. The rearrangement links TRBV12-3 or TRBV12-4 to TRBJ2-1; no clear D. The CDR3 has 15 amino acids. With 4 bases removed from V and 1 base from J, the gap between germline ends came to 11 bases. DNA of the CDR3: TGTGCCAGCAGTTACCCGAAAGGGTCCTACAATGAGCAGTTCTTC. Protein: CASSYPKGSYNEQFF.

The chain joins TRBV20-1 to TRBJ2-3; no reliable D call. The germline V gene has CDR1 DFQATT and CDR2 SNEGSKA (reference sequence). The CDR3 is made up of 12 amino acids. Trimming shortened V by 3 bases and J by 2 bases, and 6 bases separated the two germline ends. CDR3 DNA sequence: TGCAGTGCTAGGACCCACACAGATACGCAGTATTTT. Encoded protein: CSARTHTDTQYF.

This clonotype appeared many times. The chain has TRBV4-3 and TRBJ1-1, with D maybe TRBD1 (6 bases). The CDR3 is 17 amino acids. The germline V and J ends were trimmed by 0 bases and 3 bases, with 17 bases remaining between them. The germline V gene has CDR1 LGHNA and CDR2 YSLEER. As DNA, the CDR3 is TGCGCCAGCAGCCAAGAGATAGATCGGGCAGGGGACACTGAAGCTTTCTTT. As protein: CASSQEIDRAGDTEAFF.

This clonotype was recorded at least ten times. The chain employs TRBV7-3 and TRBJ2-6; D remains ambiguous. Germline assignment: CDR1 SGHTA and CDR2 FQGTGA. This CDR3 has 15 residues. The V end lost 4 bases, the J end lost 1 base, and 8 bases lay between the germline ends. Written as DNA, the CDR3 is TGTGCCAGCAGCTCCATGTCTTCTGGGGCCAACGTCCTGACTTTC. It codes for CASSSMSSGANVLTF.

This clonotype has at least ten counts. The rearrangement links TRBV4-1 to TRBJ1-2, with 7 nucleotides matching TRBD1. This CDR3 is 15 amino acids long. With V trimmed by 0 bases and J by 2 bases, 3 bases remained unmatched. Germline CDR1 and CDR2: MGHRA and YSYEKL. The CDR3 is CASSQDGGGNYGYTF. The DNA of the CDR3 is TGCGCCAGCAGCCAAGATGGAGGGGGCAACTATGGCTACACCTTC.

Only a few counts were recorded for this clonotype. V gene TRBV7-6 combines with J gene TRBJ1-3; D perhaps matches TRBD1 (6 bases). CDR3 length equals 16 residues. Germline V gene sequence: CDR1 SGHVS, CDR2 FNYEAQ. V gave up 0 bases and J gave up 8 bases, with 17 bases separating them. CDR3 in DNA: TGTGCCAGCAGCTTAGCCACCGGGACACCGGCTTACACCATATATTTT. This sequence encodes CASSLATGTPAYTIYF.

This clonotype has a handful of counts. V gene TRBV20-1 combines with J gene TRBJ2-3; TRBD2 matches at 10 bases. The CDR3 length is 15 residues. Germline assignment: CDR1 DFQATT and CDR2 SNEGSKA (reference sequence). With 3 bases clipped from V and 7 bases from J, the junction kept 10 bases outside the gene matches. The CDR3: CSASPLAGADHTQYF. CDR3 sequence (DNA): TGCAGTGCTAGTCCCCTAGCGGGGGCCGATCATACGCAGTATTTT.

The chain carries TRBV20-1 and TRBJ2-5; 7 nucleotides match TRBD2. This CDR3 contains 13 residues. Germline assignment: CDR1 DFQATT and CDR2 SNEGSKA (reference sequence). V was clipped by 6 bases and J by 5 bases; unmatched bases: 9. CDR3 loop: CSANLGLSETQYF. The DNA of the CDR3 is TGCAGTGCAAACCTGGGACTATCGGAGACCCAGTACTTC.

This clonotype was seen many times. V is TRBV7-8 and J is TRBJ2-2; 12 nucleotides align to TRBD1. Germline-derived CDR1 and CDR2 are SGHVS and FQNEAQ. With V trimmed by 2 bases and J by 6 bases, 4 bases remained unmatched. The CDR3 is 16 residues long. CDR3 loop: CASSLQGQGAAGELFF. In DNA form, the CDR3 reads TGTGCCAGCAGCTTACAGGGACAGGGGGCTGCCGGGGAGCTGTTTTTT.

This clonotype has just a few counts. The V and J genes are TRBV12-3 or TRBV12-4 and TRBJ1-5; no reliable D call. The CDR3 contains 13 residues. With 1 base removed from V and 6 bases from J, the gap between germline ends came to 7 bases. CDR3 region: CASSLERAQPQHF. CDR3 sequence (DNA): TGTGCCAGCAGTTTAGAACGAGCTCAGCCCCAGCATTTT.

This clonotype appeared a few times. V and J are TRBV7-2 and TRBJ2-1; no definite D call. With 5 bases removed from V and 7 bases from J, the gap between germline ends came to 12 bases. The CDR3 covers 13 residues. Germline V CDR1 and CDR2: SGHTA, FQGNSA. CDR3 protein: CASSPRIRNEQFF. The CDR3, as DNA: TGTGCCAGCAGCCCTCGAATTAGGAATGAGCAGTTCTTC.

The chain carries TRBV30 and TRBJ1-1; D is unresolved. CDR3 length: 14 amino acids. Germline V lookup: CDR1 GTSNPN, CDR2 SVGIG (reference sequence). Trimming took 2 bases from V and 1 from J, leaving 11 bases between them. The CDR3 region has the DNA TGTGCCTGGAGTCTTCCGGACGCGAACACTGAAGCTTTCTTT. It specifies CAWSLPDANTEAFF. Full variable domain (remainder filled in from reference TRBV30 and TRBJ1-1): SQTIHQWPATLVQPVGSPLSLECTVEGTSNPNLYWYRQAAGRGLQLLFYSVGIGQISSEVPQNLSASRPQDRQFILSSKKLLLSDSGFYLCAWSLPDANTEAFFGQGTRLTVV.

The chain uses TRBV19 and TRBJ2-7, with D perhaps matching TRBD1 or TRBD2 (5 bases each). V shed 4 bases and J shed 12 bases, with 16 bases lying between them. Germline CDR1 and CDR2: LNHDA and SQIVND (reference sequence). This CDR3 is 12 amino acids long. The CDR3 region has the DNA TGTGCCAGTAGTACACCACGGGGCCCCCGGTACTTC. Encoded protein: CASSTPRGPRYF.

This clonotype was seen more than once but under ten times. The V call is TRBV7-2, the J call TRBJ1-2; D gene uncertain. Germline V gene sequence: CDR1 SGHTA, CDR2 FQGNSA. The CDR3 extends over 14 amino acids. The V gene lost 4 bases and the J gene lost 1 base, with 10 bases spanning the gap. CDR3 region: CASSSLEGNYGYTF. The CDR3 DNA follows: TGTGCCAGCAGCTCCCTGGAGGGTAACTATGGCTACACCTTC.

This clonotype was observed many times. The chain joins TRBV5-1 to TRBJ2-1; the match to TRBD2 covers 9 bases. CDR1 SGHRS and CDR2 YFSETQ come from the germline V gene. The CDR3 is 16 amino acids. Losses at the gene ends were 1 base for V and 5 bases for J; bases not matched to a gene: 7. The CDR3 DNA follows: TGCGCCAGCAGCTTGTGGTGGCGGGGGGGTAACAATGAGCAGTTCTTC. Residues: CASSLWWRGGNNEQFF.